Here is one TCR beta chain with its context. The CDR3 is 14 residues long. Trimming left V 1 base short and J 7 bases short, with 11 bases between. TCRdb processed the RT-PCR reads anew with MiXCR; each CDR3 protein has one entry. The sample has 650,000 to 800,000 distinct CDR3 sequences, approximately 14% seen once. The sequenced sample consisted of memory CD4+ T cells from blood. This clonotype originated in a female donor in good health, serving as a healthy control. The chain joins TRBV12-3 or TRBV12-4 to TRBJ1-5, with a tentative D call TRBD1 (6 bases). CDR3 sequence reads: CASSLVRGEQPQHF. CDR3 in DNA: TGTGCCAGCAGTTTAGTCAGGGGCGAACAGCCCCAGCATTTT.